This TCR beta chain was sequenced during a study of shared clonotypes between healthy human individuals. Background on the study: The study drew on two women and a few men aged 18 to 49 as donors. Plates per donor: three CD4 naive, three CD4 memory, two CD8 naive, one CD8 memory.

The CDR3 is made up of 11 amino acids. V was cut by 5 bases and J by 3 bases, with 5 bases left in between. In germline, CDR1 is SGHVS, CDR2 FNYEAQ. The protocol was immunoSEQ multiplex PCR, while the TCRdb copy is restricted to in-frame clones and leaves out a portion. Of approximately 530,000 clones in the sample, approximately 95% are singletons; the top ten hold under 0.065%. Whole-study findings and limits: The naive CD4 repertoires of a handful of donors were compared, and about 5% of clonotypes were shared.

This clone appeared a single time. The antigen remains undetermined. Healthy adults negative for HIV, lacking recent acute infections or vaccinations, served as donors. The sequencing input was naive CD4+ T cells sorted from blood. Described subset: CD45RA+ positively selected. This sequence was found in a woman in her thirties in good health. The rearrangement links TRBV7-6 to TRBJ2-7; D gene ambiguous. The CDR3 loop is CASSINYEQYF. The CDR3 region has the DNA TGTGCCAGCAGCATAAACTACGAGCAGTACTTC.